Listed here are 9 T cell receptor beta chains from one sample, sequenced in a study of STAT3 mutations in large granular lymphocyte leukemia. Study-level results: Every T-cell large granular lymphocyte leukemia patient had at least one immunodominant TCR beta clonotype.

Some clones are missing from TCRdb's copy, which holds only in-frame ones; the method was immunoSEQ multiplex PCR. The sample data list thousands of clones. Which antigens these TCRs recognize remains unknown. The specimen was PBMCs. The origin of the receptors is a human donor with T large granular lymphocyte leukemia. The donor label of this sample is uncertain. Some clones in this sample may be carry-over from other donors' samples.

On this clone: The conserved phenylalanine or tryptophan normally closing the CDR3 is absent here, so this likely arose from a read error. It is unclear where the CDR3 begins or ends on the DNA, so no DNA is shown, and the CDR3 is as TCRdb lists it. The CDR3: CASSPLRPSASSGANV. This chain connects TRBV18 to TRBJ2-6; the tabulated D call, TRBD2, remains unverified against the DNA. The CDR3 length equals 16 residues, ends included. Germline lookup yields CDR1 KGHSH and CDR2 LQKENI.

Turning to this clone: The CDR3 does not close with the conserved phenylalanine or tryptophan, likely indicating a read error. The DNA is left out, because the CDR3 cannot be placed on it with certainty; the CDR3 is given as TCRdb lists it. The chain is built from TRBV19 and TRBJ1-2; TRBD1 is the table's D call and was not checked against the DNA. From germline, CDR1 is LNHDA and CDR2 SQIVND (reference sequence). The CDR3 numbers 9 amino acids, ends counted. CDR3 protein: CASNRANYG.

As concerns this clone: The conserved phenylalanine or tryptophan normally closing the CDR3 is absent here, so this likely arose from a read error. The limits of the CDR3 on the DNA are not certain, so only TCRdb's listed CDR3 is given. J is TRBJ1-5 and V is TRBV19; TRBD1, the table's D call, lacks a check against the DNA. The CDR3 extends over 12 residues, inclusive of both ends. Germline-derived CDR1 and CDR2 are LNHDA and SQIVND (reference sequence). The CDR3: CASHQGQGRGQP.

With respect to this clone: No conserved phenylalanine or tryptophan ends this CDR3, so it is likely a read error. The limits of the CDR3 on the DNA are not certain, so only TCRdb's listed CDR3 is given. This CDR3 is CASSSDYFGE. The chain is built from TRBV7-7 and TRBJ2-2; the table's D call TRBD2 went unverified against the DNA. Germline CDR1 is SSHAT and CDR2 is FNYEAQ (reference sequence). The CDR3 is 10 residues long, ends included.

Remarks on this clone: A read error is likely, as this CDR3 ends without the conserved phenylalanine or tryptophan. It is unclear where the CDR3 begins or ends on the DNA, so no DNA is shown, and the CDR3 is as TCRdb lists it. V and J are TRBV5-1 and TRBJ2-1; whether TRBD2, the table's D call, matches the DNA was not checked. CDR1 is SGHRS, CDR2 YFSETQ, per germline. The CDR3 is made up of 10 amino acids, end residues included. CDR3 sequence: CASSLVGGNE.

Regarding this clone: The conserved phenylalanine or tryptophan normally closing the CDR3 is absent here, so this likely arose from a read error. The DNA is omitted, as the CDR3 cannot be located on it reliably, and the CDR3 follows TCRdb's listing. The chain couples TRBV18 to TRBJ2-4; TRBD1, the table's D call, was not compared with the DNA. The length of the CDR3 is 11 amino acids, counting both ends. CDR1 is KGHSH and CDR2 is LQKENI in the germline V gene. CDR3 sequence: CASSPPVERDI.

This clone registers medium-sized (0.01 to 0.1%) by frequency. This CDR3 fails to terminate in the conserved phenylalanine or tryptophan, so it likely reflects a read error. It is unclear where the CDR3 begins or ends on the DNA, so no DNA is shown, and the CDR3 is as TCRdb lists it. The V and J genes are TRBV14 and TRBJ2-1; the D call in the table, TRBD1, was not verified against the DNA. CDR1 is SGHDN and CDR2 is FVKESK in the germline V gene. The CDR3 numbers 13 amino acids, ends counted. This chain's CDR3 is CASSHMAGSSYNE.

Concerning this clone: This CDR3 is missing its conserved last phenylalanine or tryptophan, likely due to a read error. No DNA is shown, since the ends of the CDR3 on it are uncertain; the CDR3 is the one TCRdb lists. This chain uses TRBV7-6 with TRBJ2-5; the table names TRBD2, a call not compared with the DNA. In germline, CDR1 is SGHVS, CDR2 FNYEAQ. The CDR3 contains 11 residues when both ends are counted. CDR3 sequence: CASTATGGIET.

Details on this clone: Here the CDR3 omits its conserved ending phenylalanine or tryptophan, so a read error is the likely source. It is unclear where the CDR3 begins or ends on the DNA, so no DNA is shown, and the CDR3 is as TCRdb lists it. The chain couples TRBV7-2 to TRBJ2-1; no check of the table's D call, TRBD1, against the DNA was made. From germline, CDR1 is SGHTA and CDR2 FQGNSA. The CDR3 comprises 11 residues, both ends counted. The CDR3 region is CASSPGSLTNE.